This T cell receptor (beta chain) comes out of a study of long-term antiretroviral therapy in people with HIV. Trimming stripped 0 bases from V and 9 bases from J, with 15 bases between. Germline-derived CDR1 and CDR2 are SGHDN and FVKESK. The CDR3 is made up of 15 amino acids. A v3.0 immunoSEQ assay was performed at survey level. Profiled with immunoSEQ multiplex PCR; TCRdb holds only in-frame clones, not every one. There are about 39,000 clones in the sample; approximately 80% occur only once, and around 6.5% lies in the top ten. Findings and caveats of the study: The range of CDR3 lengths in HIV repertoires proved narrower than that found in controls.

About this clone itself: Its matching antigen is unknown.

V gene TRBV14 combines with J gene TRBJ2-1, with D maybe TRBD2 (5 bases). The sequenced sample was unsorted PBMCs, obtained 0.6 years after starting antiretroviral therapy. This clonotype was sampled from a man aged 18 to 35 with HIV. This CDR3 reads CASSQDPLPGSEQFF. In DNA, the CDR3 is TGTGCCAGCAGCCAAGATCCCCTACCGGGGTCTGAGCAGTTCTTC.